What follows are 28 T cell receptor beta chains derived from one specimen sequenced in a study of T cells after yellow fever vaccination. TCRdb re-called the 5' RACE reads through MiXCR, storing one row per CDR3 protein. The sample lists 250,000 or so distinct CDR3 sequences, less than 9% occurring once. This material consisted of CD4+ T cells sorted from PBMCs, taken 15 days after the yellow fever booster vaccination. The receptors were gathered from a man aged 25 to 40 who received the YFV17D yellow fever vaccine.

The chain employs TRBV20-1 and TRBJ2-1; TRBD2 matches 12 bases. Germline CDR1 and CDR2: DFQATT and SNEGSKA (reference sequence). This CDR3 has 14 residues. Trimming at V came to 6 bases and at J to 4 bases, leaving 4 bases not matched to a gene. Here the CDR3 reads CSAFLAGGYNEQFF. The CDR3 coding sequence is TGCAGTGCGTTTCTAGCGGGAGGGTACAATGAGCAGTTCTTC.

There are many counts of this clonotype. The chain recombines TRBV20-1 with TRBJ2-1; D uncertain. Germline lookup yields CDR1 DFQATT and CDR2 SNEGSKA (reference sequence). Between the trimmed V and J ends, which lost 4 bases and 7 bases, there was a span of 11 bases. This CDR3 is 12 amino acids long. The chain's CDR3 is CSATRPENEQFF. The CDR3 DNA reads as TGCAGTGCTACTAGGCCGGAAAATGAGCAGTTCTTC.

This clonotype was observed a few times. V gene TRBV6-2 or TRBV6-3 combines with J gene TRBJ2-1; TRBD2 agrees at 13 bases. Trimming at V came to 2 bases and at J to 9 bases, leaving 25 bases not matched to a gene. The CDR3 consists of 22 residues. Germline CDR1 is MNHEY and CDR2 is SVGEGT. This CDR3 is CASSYPKTSGRAGSSVPSEQFF. Here the CDR3 DNA reads TGTGCCAGCAGTTACCCAAAAACTAGCGGGAGGGCCGGTAGTTCCGTCCCATCTGAGCAGTTCTTC.

The sample holds a few counts of this clonotype. The rearrangement uses TRBV20-1 and TRBJ2-7; TRBD1 might be the D (5 bases). This CDR3 contains 15 residues. Looked up from germline, CDR1 is DFQATT and CDR2 is SNEGSKA (reference sequence). Trimming shortened V by 3 bases and J by 0 bases, and 15 bases separated the two germline ends. CDR3 DNA sequence: TGCAGTGCTAGGGGTCGACAGCTACCCTCCTACGAGCAGTACTTC. Amino acids: CSARGRQLPSYEQYF.

This clonotype was seen repeatedly, ten times or more. This chain connects TRBV7-6 to TRBJ2-1; 8 nucleotides agree with TRBD2. The CDR3 extends over 15 amino acids. CDR1 is SGHVS, CDR2 FNYEAQ, per germline. The ends lost 5 bases at V and 0 bases at J; junction bases unmatched: 3. CDR3: CASSQGTSSYNEQFF. Here the CDR3 DNA reads TGTGCCAGCAGCCAAGGGACTAGCTCCTACAATGAGCAGTTCTTC.

The chain has TRBV5-1 and TRBJ2-7; maybe TRBD1 (6 bases). This CDR3 is built from 13 residues. Germline V gene lookup returns CDR1 SGHRS and CDR2 YFSETQ. Trimming pared 8 bases from V and 2 bases from J, leaving 14 bases between. CDR3 DNA sequence: TGCGCCAGTTGCCGGGACAAGCCCTACGAGCAGTACTTC. It specifies CASCRDKPYEQYF.

This clonotype was found a few times. The chain combines TRBV5-1 with TRBJ2-7, with D possibly called TRBD1 or TRBD2 (6 bases each). Per germline, CDR1 SGHRS and CDR2 YFSETQ. The CDR3 sequence is 15 residues long. V was clipped by 1 base and J by 3 bases, with 14 bases between them. CDR3 sequence reads: CASSLRGASFYEQYF. The DNA of the CDR3 is TGCGCCAGCAGCTTGAGGGGGGCCTCCTTCTACGAGCAGTACTTC. Supplemented by reference TRBV5-1 and TRBJ2-7, the full variable domain reads KAGVTQTPRYLIKTRGQQVTLSCSPISGHRSVSWYQQTPGQGLQFLFEYFSETQRNKGNFPGRFSGRQFSNSRSEMNVSTLELGDSALYLCASSLRGASFYEQYFGPGTRLTVT.

At least ten counts were recorded for this clonotype. The rearrangement uses TRBV10-1 and TRBJ2-2; D possibly corresponds to TRBD1 (6 bases). The V end was cut by 5 bases, the J end by 6 bases, with 13 bases between. The CDR3 runs 14 residues. The germline gives CDR1 WNHNN, CDR2 SYGVQD (reference sequence). The CDR3 DNA reads as TGCGCCAGCAGTCCGCCAGGGGCCTCCGGGGAGCTGTTTTTT. It specifies CASSPPGASGELFF.

This clonotype was seen more than once but under ten times. The J gene is TRBJ2-7, the V gene TRBV6-6; 12 bases fit TRBD2. V lost 5 bases, J lost 12 bases, and 8 bases stayed unmatched. The V gene's germline CDR1 is MNHNY and CDR2 SVGAGI (reference sequence). This CDR3 region has 13 residues. The CDR3 protein is CASSIRLAGVLYF. The CDR3 DNA follows: TGTGCCAGCAGTATACGACTAGCGGGAGTTCTGTACTTC.

V and J are TRBV20-1 and TRBJ2-5; the D gene is possibly TRBD2 (6 bases). The CDR3 sequence is 17 residues long. Germline V gene sequence: CDR1 DFQATT, CDR2 SNEGSKA (reference sequence). Trimming cost V 3 bases and J 5 bases, with 25 bases left between them. The DNA for the CDR3 is TGCAGTGCTAGCCCCGGGTCTGCCACCCGGAGCGGGGAGACCCAGTACTTC. Protein product: CSASPGSATRSGETQYF.

V and J are TRBV3-1 and TRBJ2-2, with D hard to call. Germline V gene lookup returns CDR1 LGHDT and CDR2 YNNKEL (reference sequence). The CDR3 totals 14 residues. The V end lost 0 bases, the J end lost 6 bases, and 8 bases lay between the germline ends. CDR3 sequence reads: CASSQDGGAGELFF. The DNA of the CDR3 is TGTGCCAGCAGCCAAGACGGCGGAGCCGGGGAGCTGTTTTTT.

A few counts support this clonotype. The chain couples TRBV29-1 to TRBJ2-6; 9 positions agree with TRBD1. V was pared by 4 bases and J by 0 bases, with 10 bases of the junction left unmatched. CDR3 size: 18 residues. From germline, CDR1 is SQVTM and CDR2 ANQGSEA. For the CDR3, the DNA is TGCAGCGTTGGGCCACACAGGACAGGGGTCTCTGGGGCCAACGTCCTGACTTTC. Its translation is CSVGPHRTGVSGANVLTF.

With respect to this clonotype: This could be a read error, since a much larger clone is one nucleotide away. The chain links TRBV21-1 to TRBJ2-7; the D call in the table, TRBD1, was not verified against the DNA. TRBV21-1 is an annotated pseudogene. CDR3 length equals 19 residues. The CDR3 protein is CASSTRHEQGASSEYEQYF. Written as DNA, the CDR3 is TGTGCCAGCAGCACCCGGCACGAACAGGGGGCGTCTTCGGAATACGAGCAGTACTTC.

This clonotype appeared a few times. V and J are TRBV30 and TRBJ2-4; D might be TRBD1 (6 bases). V lost 3 bases to trimming and J lost 7 bases, with 19 bases between them. Germline V CDR1 and CDR2: GTSNPN, SVGIG (reference sequence). This CDR3 region has 15 residues. The CDR3 bases are TGTGCCTGGAGGGCCCTACAGGGTTCAGTGAACATTCAGTACTTC. It is translated as CAWRALQGSVNIQYF.

This clonotype was observed many times. The CDR3 carries no conserved terminal phenylalanine or tryptophan, so it likely arises from a read error. Because the CDR3's place on the DNA is in doubt, the DNA is left out and the CDR3 is given as listed by TCRdb. V usage is TRBV4-3 and J usage is TRBJ1-4. The CDR3 length is 12 residues, termini included. Germline V gene lookup returns CDR1 LGHNA and CDR2 YSLEER. CDR3: CASSQGLGLRKP.

The chain uses TRBV20-1 and TRBJ2-5; 14 nucleotides match TRBD2. V gave up 5 bases and J gave up 3 bases; unmatched junction bases: 14. From germline, CDR1 is DFQATT and CDR2 SNEGSKA (reference sequence). This CDR3 has 18 residues. DNA of the CDR3: TGCAGTGCTGGCGGACGAGGGGGACTAGCGGGAGTGAAAGAGACCCAGTACTTC. It encodes CSAGGRGGLAGVKETQYF.

This clonotype has at least ten counts. The genes are TRBV6-5 and TRBJ2-5; 8 nucleotides agree with TRBD1. Unmatched junction bases numbered 12, after V lost 6 bases and J lost 6 bases. The CDR3 length is 15 residues. The germline V gene has CDR1 MNHEY and CDR2 SVGAGI. CDR3 amino acids: CASSPPTGATKTQYF. DNA for the CDR3: TGTGCCAGCAGCCCCCCGACAGGGGCGACGAAGACCCAGTACTTC.

This sequence joins TRBV20-1 and TRBJ1-2; D unclear. Germline values: CDR1 DFQATT, CDR2 SNEGSKA (reference sequence). The V end was cut by 5 bases, the J end by 3 bases, with 13 bases between. There are 13 residues in the CDR3. Here the CDR3 DNA reads TGCAGTGCTGGGTTTGAGACGTACTATGGCTACACCTTC. Its translation: CSAGFETYYGYTF.

This clonotype was counted once. J is TRBJ2-3 and V is TRBV5-1; 8 positions match TRBD1. Germline V gene lookup returns CDR1 SGHRS and CDR2 YFSETQ. The CDR3 is made up of 15 amino acids. V dropped 7 bases and J dropped 3; count of bases not matched to a gene: 10. The CDR3 nucleotides read TGCGCCAGCGCCAATCAGGGGGCAAGGACAGATACGCAGTATTTT. Amino acids: CASANQGARTDTQYF. Variable domain in full (rest from reference TRBV5-1 and TRBJ2-3): KAGVTQTPRYLIKTRGQQVTLSCSPISGHRSVSWYQQTPGQGLQFLFEYFSETQRNKGNFPGRFSGRQFSNSRSEMNVSTLELGDSALYLCASANQGARTDTQYFGPGTRLTVL.

This clonotype was observed a few times. The rearrangement joins TRBV27 to TRBJ2-1, with 10 bases that match TRBD2. The CDR3 runs to 17 residues. J was trimmed by 1 base and V by 4 bases; bases with no gene match: 7. Germline V lookup: CDR1 MNHEY, CDR2 SMNVEV (reference sequence). The CDR3 nucleotides read TGTGCCAGCAGTTCGCTAGCGGGAGAGCCGTCCTACAATGAGCAGTTCTTC. It specifies CASSSLAGEPSYNEQFF.

The V call is TRBV20-1, the J call TRBJ2-7; D may match TRBD1 or TRBD2 (7 bases each). The CDR3 is 14 amino acids. The V gene lost 5 bases and the J gene lost 7 bases, with 21 bases spanning the gap. The germline V gene has CDR1 DFQATT and CDR2 SNEGSKA (reference sequence). The CDR3 loop reads CSAAPRGRAGEQYF. As DNA, the CDR3 is TGCAGTGCTGCCCCCAGGGGGAGGGCTGGGGAGCAGTACTTC.

The CDR3, as DNA: TGTGCCAGTAGTACCCTGACAGGGATTAGAGAGACCCAGTACTTC. Translation gives CASSTLTGIRETQYF. The gene calls are TRBV19 and TRBJ2-5, with 7 bases aligning to TRBD1. CDR1 and CDR2 (germline): LNHDA, SQIVND (reference sequence). The CDR3 is made up of 15 amino acids. The V and J ends lost 4 bases and 4 bases, in that order; junction bases with no gene match: 9.

This clonotype was seen only a few times. The J gene is TRBJ1-2, the V gene TRBV20-1; D gene uncertain. The germline V gene encodes CDR1 DFQATT and CDR2 SNEGSKA (reference sequence). The CDR3 consists of 11 residues. V was cut by 5 bases and J by 0 bases, with 4 bases left in between. CDR3 DNA sequence: TGCAGTGCTGCAACTAACTATGGCTACACCTTC. As protein: CSAATNYGYTF.

This clonotype was seen at least ten times. The CDR3 here is CASSQVLTRGSAGELFF. The CDR3 coding sequence is TGTGCCAGCAGCCAAGTCTTGACTAGGGGTTCTGCCGGGGAGCTGTTTTTT. J is TRBJ2-2 and V is TRBV3-1, with D tentatively TRBD2 (6 bases). Trimming pared 1 base from V and 6 bases from J, leaving 18 bases between. The CDR3 loop spans 17 amino acids. Germline V CDR1 and CDR2: LGHDT, YNNKEL (reference sequence).

The chain combines TRBV7-9 with TRBJ1-1; D not certain. The V end was cut by 4 bases, the J end by 3 bases, with 12 bases between. Germline CDR1 is SEHNR and CDR2 is FQNEAQ (reference sequence). This CDR3 has 14 amino acids. CDR3 in DNA: TGTGCCAGCAGCTACGACATATGGGACACTGAAGCTTTCTTT. The encoded protein is CASSYDIWDTEAFF.

This clonotype has at least ten counts. V and J are TRBV7-2 and TRBJ2-7; D gene unclear. Trimming removed 2 bases at V and 6 bases at J, with 5 bases between. Per germline, CDR1 SGHTA and CDR2 FQGNSA. The CDR3 is made up of 11 amino acids. CDR3 DNA: TGTGCCAGCAGCTTATATAGCGAGCAGTACTTC. Translated: CASSLYSEQYF.

This clonotype showed up just a few times. The chain uses TRBV7-2 and TRBJ2-1; 10 nucleotides align to TRBD2. This CDR3 spans 15 amino acids. CDR1 SGHTA and CDR2 FQGNSA come from the germline V gene. The trim removed 5 bases at V and 8 bases at J, leaving 9 bases unmatched. The CDR3 is CASSATSGSPHEQFF. In DNA form, the CDR3 reads TGTGCCAGCAGCGCGACTAGCGGGTCCCCTCATGAGCAGTTCTTC.

This clonotype was recorded a few times. V gene TRBV20-1 combines with J gene TRBJ1-1; D perhaps matches TRBD1 (5 bases). The CDR3 is 14 residues long. Per the germline V gene, CDR1 is DFQATT and CDR2 is SNEGSKA (reference sequence). Trimming took off 3 bases at V and 3 bases at J, with 14 bases between the two ends. CDR3 region: CSARGFGGYTEAFF. The DNA for the CDR3 is TGCAGTGCTAGGGGGTTCGGGGGTTACACTGAAGCTTTCTTT.